The present entry profiles one T cell receptor beta chain with its context. The data were taken from a study of blood T cell repertoires in COVID-19. Looking at the study overall: Symptom resolution, clearance, or two negative PCRs marked donors in Cohort 3 as recovered. Sites in the United States, Italy and Spain provided acute and convalescent COVID-19 samples. In each case, the material was cDNA or gDNA derived from T cells, B-cell-depleted T cells, or PBMCs.

Measured with immunoSEQ multiplex PCR; TCRdb has only the in-frame clones, and not every one. Of about 170,000 clones detected, less than 80% appear once; the ten largest clones hold roughly 20%. This clonotype originated in a woman in her 70s in a cohort exposed to, infected with or recovered from COVID-19 (not recorded which). The sequenced sample was PBMCs or T cells enriched from blood (not recorded which).

In nucleotides, the CDR3 is TGTGCCAGCAGCGCGACCGGGACTAGAGGTAGAGATACGCAGTATTTT. Its protein is CASSATGTRGRDTQYF. This rearrangement joins TRBV9 to TRBJ2-3; 8 bases match TRBD2. This CDR3 is built from 16 residues. Per the germline V gene, CDR1 is SGDLS and CDR2 is YYNGEE. Trimming cost V 3 bases and J 5 bases; bases outside gene matches: 11.